The 5 T cell receptor beta chains listed next were all sequenced from one sample in a study of T cell repertoires in cytomegalovirus infection. No antigen has been identified for these receptors. TCRdb re-analysed the reads in MiXCR, keeping a single row per CDR3 protein. The sample has fewer than 130,000 distinct CDR3 sequences; less than 55% are singletons. This material consisted of CD8+ T cells from cultured PBMCs, taken from culture after CMV antigen stimulation. The receptors were gathered from a human donor in good health (CMV status not recorded). Some clones in this sample may be carry-over from other donors' samples.

This clonotype was found a few times. The chain joins TRBV3-1 to TRBJ2-1; D is undetermined. V dropped 2 bases and J dropped 0 bases, with 11 bases sitting between them. Germline V lookup: CDR1 LGHDT, CDR2 YNNKEL (reference sequence). CDR3 length: 16 residues. The CDR3 sequence: CASSQFLVSSYNEQFF. The CDR3 DNA follows: TGTGCCAGCAGCCAATTTCTAGTTAGCTCCTACAATGAGCAGTTCTTC.

The rearrangement links TRBV6-8 to TRBJ1-2; D remains ambiguous. Per germline, CDR1 MNHGY and CDR2 SAAAGT. The CDR3 length is 13 residues. Trimming left V 2 bases short and J 2 bases short, with 6 bases between. For the CDR3, the DNA is TGTGCCAGCAGTTACGGAATCAACTATGGCTACACCTTC. This codes for CASSYGINYGYTF.

The CDR3 spells CASFPGQGTEAFF. As DNA, the CDR3 is TGTGCCAGCTTTCCGGGACAGGGGACTGAAGCTTTCTTT. The genes are TRBV7-9 and TRBJ1-1; 10 nucleotides line up with TRBD1. Losses at the gene ends were 8 bases for V and 5 bases for J; bases not matched to a gene: 5. Germline V gene data show CDR1 as SEHNR and CDR2 as FQNEAQ (reference sequence). This CDR3 is 13 amino acids long.

This sequence joins TRBV11-2 and TRBJ2-2; no reliable D call. This CDR3 has 15 residues. V was shortened by 3 bases and J by 4 bases, with 12 bases between the two germline ends. Looked up from germline, CDR1 is SGHAT and CDR2 is FQNNGV. The CDR3: CASSFQTSGTGELFF. CDR3 in DNA: TGTGCCAGCAGCTTTCAAACCTCGGGCACCGGGGAGCTGTTTTTT.

The rearrangement uses TRBV9 and TRBJ2-7; D unresolved. The CDR3 loop spans 14 amino acids. Per germline, CDR1 SGDLS and CDR2 YYNGEE. Trimming took 1 base from V and 3 from J, leaving 11 bases between them. CDR3 protein: CASSVRLGSYEQYF. The CDR3 DNA is TGTGCCAGCAGCGTACGACTGGGCAGCTACGAGCAGTACTTC.